This record covers a single T cell receptor beta chain. Its antigen specificity is not known. There are no base qualities to consult, and no much larger clone falls within one base. The germline V gene (reference sequence) provides CDR1 DFQATT and CDR2 SNEGSKA. V is pared back by 3 bases and J by 4 bases, with 9 bases lying between the germline termini. Its CDR3 holds 12 amino acids, cysteine through phenylalanine. The CDR3 DNA has 36 bases and is translated from base 1. This entry is derived from a study of human T cells and chemical hapten exposure (dated by TCRdb to the early 2020s). Broadly, across the study: For sensitization, 2% DPC in acetone was applied to a roughly 2 cm by roughly 2 cm area of upper inner arm skin. Throughout the study period of roughly 24 weeks, patients also received therapeutic DPC doses to the scalp every week. Patch testing on the upper back used Finn chambers containing 0.01% DPC, with scoring done after 6 days according to International Contact Dermatitis Research Group standards. Alopecia areata with under or over 50% scalp involvement, alopecia totalis and alopecia universalis were represented in the patient cohort, which was mostly female. The libraries were sequenced as a pool, and the TCR yield per sample differed mostly because of small variations in library volumes within the pool. This study followed changes in the peripheral blood TCR repertoire in vivo during primary and secondary sensitization of alopecia patients to the hapten diphenylcyclopropenone (DPC). Patient blood was sampled pre-sensitization (week 0) and at 2, 6 and about 24 weeks after DPC sensitization. Twenty-nine alopecia patients gave blood for TCR sequencing at one to four time points (pre-sensitization, 2, 6 and 24 weeks). General findings and caveats noted by the study authors: Alopecia, a presumed autoimmune disease, was present in all patients, so the immune response of the patients might differ from that of healthy individuals. DPC sensitization did not change how many TCRs were above 1 in 1000 frequency, and no evidence was found of alterations in global repertoire structure. Patch test score correlated positively with the number of PT1 expanded TCRs, reaching significance at thresholds 8, 16 and 32 but not at 4. After repeated subsampling, changes were observed in the strength of the expansion versus patch-test correlation and in the threshold at which the correlation became significant. Expanded TCRs formed significantly more large CDR3 similarity clusters than pre-sensitization or healthy control sets, consistent with antigen-driven responses.

Receptors were amplified or captured by RACE. Sequenced using a NextSeq 500. During library preparation, unique molecular identifiers were attached to individual cDNA molecules so that TCRs could be counted quantitatively and reproducibly. Both TCR alpha and TCR beta chains were sequenced from each blood RNA sample. The original pipeline was this. Samples had a median of about 90,000 TCRs, with a range from about 23,224 to 750,000. V, J and CDR3 annotation of the TCR reads was carried out using the Decombinator software suite. For the PS versus PT1 abundance plots, all samples were subsampled to the same number of TCRs (28,000). TCRs were defined as expanded if absent before sensitization and observed at least eight times at the 2-week time point. TCRdb reprocessing: public reads trimmed at Q25 with fastp, clones called with MiXCR, in-frame beta chains kept. Each CDR3 protein appears once, grouped with its most common genes and DNA. The V and J calls here are based on TCRdb, not the publication. The sample has some 360,000 distinct CDR3 sequences on record, approximately 5.1% of them singletons. The ten largest clones capture 2.5% to 3% of the sample.

Explained via the paper, the time point label denotes: pre-sensitization, week 0. The sample's treatment or condition label, decoded: therapeutic diphenylcyclopropenone sensitization with weekly scalp DPC. At every patch-test visit, the blood draw took place before the patch test was put on. Patients were eligible if aged 18 to 70, diagnosed with alopecia and judged suitable for DPC therapy, and pregnant patients were excluded. Total RNA was extracted from unfractionated whole blood collected in Tempus Blood RNA tubes. This material consisted of whole blood, taken in connection with sensitization to the hapten diphenylcyclopropenone (DPC). This sequence uses TRBV20-1 and TRBJ1-2; the D gene remains uncertain. The TCR comes from a woman aged 45-65 years with alopecia areata. Some clones in this sample may be carry-over from other donors' samples. The CDR3 reads as follows: CSARIVSYGYTF. The sequenced DNA is TGCAGTGCTAGGATAGTAAGCTATGGCTACACCTTC.